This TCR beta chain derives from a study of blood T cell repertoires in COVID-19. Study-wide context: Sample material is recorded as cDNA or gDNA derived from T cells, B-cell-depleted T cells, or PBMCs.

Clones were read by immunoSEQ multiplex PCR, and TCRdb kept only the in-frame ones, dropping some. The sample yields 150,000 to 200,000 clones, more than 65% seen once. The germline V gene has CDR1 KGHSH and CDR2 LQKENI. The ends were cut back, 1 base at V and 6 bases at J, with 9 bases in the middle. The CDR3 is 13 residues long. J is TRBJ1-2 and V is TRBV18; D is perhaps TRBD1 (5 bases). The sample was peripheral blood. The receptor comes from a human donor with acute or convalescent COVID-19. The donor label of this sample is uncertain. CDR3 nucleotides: TGTGCCAGCTCACCACGAGAACAGGATGGCTACACCTTC. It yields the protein CASSPREQDGYTF. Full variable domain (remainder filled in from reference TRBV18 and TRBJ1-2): NAGVMQNPRHLVRRRGQEARLRCSPMKGHSHVYWYRQLPEEGLKFMVYLQKENIIDESGMPKERFSAEFPKEGPSILRIQQVVRGDSAAYFCASSPREQDGYTFGSGTRLTVV.